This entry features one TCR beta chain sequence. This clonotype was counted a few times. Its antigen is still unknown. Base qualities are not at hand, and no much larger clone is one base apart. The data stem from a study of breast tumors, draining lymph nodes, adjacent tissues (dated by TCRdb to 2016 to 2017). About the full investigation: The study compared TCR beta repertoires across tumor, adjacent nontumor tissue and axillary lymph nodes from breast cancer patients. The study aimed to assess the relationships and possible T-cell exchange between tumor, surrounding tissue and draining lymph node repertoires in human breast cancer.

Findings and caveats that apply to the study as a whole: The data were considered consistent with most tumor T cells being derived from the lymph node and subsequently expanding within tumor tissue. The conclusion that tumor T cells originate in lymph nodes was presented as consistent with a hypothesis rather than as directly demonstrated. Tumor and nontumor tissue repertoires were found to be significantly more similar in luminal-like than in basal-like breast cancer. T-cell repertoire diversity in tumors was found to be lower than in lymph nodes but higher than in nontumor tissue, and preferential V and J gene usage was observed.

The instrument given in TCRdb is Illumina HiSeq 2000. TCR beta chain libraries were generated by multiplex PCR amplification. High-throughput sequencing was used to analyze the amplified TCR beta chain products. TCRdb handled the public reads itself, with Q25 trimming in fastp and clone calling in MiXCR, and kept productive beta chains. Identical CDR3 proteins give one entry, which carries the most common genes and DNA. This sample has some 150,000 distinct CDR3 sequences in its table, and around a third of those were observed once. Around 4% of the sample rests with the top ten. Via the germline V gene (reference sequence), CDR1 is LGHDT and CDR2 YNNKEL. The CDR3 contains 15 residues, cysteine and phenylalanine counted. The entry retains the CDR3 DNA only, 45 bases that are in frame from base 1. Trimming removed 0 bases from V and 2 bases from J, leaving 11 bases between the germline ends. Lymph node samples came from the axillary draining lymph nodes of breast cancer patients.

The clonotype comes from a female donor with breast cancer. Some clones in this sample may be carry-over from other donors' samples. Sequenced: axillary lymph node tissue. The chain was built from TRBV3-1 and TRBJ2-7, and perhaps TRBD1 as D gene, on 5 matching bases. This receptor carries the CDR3 CASSQDWSGTYEQYF. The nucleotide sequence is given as TGTGCCAGCAGCCAAGATTGGTCAGGGACCTACGAGCAGTACTTC.